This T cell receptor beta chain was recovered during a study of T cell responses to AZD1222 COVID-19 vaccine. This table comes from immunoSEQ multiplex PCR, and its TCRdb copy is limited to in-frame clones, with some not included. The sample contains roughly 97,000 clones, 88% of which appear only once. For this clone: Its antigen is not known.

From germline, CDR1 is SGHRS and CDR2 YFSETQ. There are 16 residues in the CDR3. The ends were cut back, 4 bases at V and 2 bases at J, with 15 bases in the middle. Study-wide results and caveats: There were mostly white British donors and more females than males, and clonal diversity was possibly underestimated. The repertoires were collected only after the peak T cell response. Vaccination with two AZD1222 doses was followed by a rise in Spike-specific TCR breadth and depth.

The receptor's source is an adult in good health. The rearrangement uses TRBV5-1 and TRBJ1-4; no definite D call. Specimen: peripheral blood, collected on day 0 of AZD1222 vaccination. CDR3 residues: CASSEGFLSTNEKLFF. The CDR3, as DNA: TGCGCCAGCAGCGAAGGGTTTTTATCGACTAATGAAAAACTGTTTTTT.